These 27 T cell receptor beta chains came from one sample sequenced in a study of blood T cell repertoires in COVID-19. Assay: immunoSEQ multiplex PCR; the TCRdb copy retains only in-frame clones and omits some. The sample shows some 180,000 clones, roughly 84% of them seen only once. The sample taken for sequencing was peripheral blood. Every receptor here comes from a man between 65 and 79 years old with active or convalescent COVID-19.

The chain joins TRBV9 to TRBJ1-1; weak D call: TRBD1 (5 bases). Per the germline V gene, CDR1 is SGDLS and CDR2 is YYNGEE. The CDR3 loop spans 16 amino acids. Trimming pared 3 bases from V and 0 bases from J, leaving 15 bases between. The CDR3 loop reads CASSDSPGDVNTEAFF. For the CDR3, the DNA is TGTGCCAGCAGCGACTCACCGGGGGATGTGAACACTGAAGCTTTCTTT.

This CDR3 reads CASSTFYRDSYEQYF. In DNA form, the CDR3 reads TGTGCCAGCAGTACTTTTTACAGGGATTCCTACGAGCAGTACTTC. V and J are TRBV6-2 or TRBV6-3 and TRBJ2-7; a possible D gene is TRBD1 (6 bases). V was pared by 5 bases and J by 1 base, with 15 bases between. Germline assignment: CDR1 MNHEY and CDR2 SVGEGT. CDR3 size: 15 residues.

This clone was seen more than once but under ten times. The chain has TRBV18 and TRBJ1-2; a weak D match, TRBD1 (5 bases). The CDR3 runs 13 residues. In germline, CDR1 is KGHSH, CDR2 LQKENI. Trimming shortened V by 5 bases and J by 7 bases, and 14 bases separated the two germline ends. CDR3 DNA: TGTGCCAGCTCAATGACCGGGGGAGGTGGCTACACCTTC. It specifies CASSMTGGGGYTF. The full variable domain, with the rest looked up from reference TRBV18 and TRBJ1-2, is NAGVMQNPRHLVRRRGQEARLRCSPMKGHSHVYWYRQLPEEGLKFMVYLQKENIIDESGMPKERFSAEFPKEGPSILRIQQVVRGDSAAYFCASSMTGGGGYTFGSGTRLTVV.

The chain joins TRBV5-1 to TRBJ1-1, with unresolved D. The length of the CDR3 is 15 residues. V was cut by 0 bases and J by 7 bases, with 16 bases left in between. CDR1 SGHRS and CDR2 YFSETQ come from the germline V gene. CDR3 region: CASSLGLRVRDEAFF. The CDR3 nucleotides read TGCGCCAGCAGCTTGGGATTGAGGGTACGGGATGAAGCTTTCTTT.

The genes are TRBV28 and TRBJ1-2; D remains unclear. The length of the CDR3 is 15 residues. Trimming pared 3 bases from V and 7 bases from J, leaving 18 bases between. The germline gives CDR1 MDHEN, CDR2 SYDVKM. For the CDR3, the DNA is TGTGCCAGCAGTTTTATCGCAGCCCTTGGAGGTGGCTACACCTTC. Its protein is CASSFIAALGGGYTF.

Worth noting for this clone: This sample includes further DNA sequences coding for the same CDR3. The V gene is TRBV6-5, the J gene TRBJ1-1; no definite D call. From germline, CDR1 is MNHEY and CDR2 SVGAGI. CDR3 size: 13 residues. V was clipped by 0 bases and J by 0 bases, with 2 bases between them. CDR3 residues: CASSYSMNTEAFF. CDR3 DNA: TGTGCCAGCAGTTACTCTATGAACACTGAAGCTTTCTTT.

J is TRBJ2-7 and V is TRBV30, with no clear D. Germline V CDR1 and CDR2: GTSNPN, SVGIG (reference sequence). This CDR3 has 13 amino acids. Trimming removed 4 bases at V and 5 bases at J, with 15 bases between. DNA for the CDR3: TGTGCCTGGATCCGACACTCAGTGGACGAGCAGTACTTC. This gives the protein CAWIRHSVDEQYF.

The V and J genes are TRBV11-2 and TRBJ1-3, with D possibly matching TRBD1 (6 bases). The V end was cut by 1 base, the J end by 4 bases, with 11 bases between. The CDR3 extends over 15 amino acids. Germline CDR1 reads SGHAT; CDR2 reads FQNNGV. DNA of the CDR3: TGTGCCAGCAGCTTAGTTCAGGGGTCGGGAAACACCATATATTTT. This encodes CASSLVQGSGNTIYF.

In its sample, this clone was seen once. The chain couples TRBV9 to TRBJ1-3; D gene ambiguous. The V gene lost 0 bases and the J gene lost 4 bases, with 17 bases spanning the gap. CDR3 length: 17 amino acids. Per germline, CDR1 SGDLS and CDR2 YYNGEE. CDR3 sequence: CASSVDGSRAGGNTIYF. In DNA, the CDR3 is TGTGCCAGCAGCGTAGACGGGTCGAGGGCGGGAGGAAACACCATATATTTT.

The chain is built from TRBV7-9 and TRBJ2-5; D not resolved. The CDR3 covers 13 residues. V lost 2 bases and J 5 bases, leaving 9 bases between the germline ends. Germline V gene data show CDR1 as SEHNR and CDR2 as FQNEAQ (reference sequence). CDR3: CASSLPGTETQYF. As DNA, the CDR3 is TGTGCCAGCAGCTTACCGGGTACGGAGACCCAGTACTTC.

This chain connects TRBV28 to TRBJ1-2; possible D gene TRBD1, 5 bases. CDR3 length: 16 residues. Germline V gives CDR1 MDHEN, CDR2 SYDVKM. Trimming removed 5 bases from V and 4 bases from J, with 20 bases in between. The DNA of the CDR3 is TGTGCCAGCAGTCGAGCGGGGGTCCCGGGGAGCTATGGCTACACCTTC. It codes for CASSRAGVPGSYGYTF.

CDR3 bases: TGCAGCGTTGAAGTATACCCAGGGAATTATGGCTACACCTTC. This translates into CSVEVYPGNYGYTF. J is TRBJ1-2 and V is TRBV29-1; the D gene is possibly TRBD1 (5 bases). Germline CDR1 is SQVTM and CDR2 is ANQGSEA. CDR3 length equals 14 residues. Trimming shortened V by 1 base and J by 5 bases, and 14 bases separated the two germline ends.

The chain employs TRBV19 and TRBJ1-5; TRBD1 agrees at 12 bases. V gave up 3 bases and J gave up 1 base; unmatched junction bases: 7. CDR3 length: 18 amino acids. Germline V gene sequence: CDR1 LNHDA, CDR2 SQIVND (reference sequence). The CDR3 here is CASSMSGTGGASNQPQHF. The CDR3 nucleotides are TGTGCCAGTAGTATGAGCGGGACAGGGGGCGCGAGCAATCAGCCCCAGCATTTT.

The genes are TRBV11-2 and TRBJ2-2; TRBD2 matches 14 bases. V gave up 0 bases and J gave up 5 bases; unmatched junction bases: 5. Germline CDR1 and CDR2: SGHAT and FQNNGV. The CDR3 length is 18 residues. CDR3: CASSLDPRTSGRTGELFF. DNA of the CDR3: TGTGCCAGCAGCTTAGACCCCCGGACTAGCGGGAGGACCGGGGAGCTGTTTTTT.

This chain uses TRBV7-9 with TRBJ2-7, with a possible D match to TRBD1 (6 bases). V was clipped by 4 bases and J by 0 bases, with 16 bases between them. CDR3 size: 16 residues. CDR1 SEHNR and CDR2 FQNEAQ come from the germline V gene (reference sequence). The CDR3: CASSWGLSASSYEQYF. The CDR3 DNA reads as TGTGCCAGCAGCTGGGGGCTTAGCGCGAGCTCCTACGAGCAGTACTTC.

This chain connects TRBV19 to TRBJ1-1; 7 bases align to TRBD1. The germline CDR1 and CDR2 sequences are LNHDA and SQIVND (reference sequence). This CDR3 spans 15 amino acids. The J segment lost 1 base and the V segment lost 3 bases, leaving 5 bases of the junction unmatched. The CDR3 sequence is CASSIGGQKNTEAFF. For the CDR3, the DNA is TGTGCCAGTAGTATCGGGGGACAGAAGAACACTGAAGCTTTCTTT.

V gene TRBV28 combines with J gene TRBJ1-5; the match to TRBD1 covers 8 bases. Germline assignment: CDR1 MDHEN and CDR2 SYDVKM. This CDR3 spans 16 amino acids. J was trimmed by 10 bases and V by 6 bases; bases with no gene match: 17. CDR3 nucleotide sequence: TGTGCCAGCAGCTACAGCGTACAGGGGGGAATTTTCCCCCAGCATTTT. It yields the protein CASSYSVQGGIFPQHF. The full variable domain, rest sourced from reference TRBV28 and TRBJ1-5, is DVKVTQSSRYLVKRTGEKVFLECVQDMDHENMFWYRQDPGLGLRLIYFSYDVKMKEKGDIPEGYSVSREKKERFSLILESASTNQTSMYLCASSYSVQGGIFPQHFGDGTRLSIL.

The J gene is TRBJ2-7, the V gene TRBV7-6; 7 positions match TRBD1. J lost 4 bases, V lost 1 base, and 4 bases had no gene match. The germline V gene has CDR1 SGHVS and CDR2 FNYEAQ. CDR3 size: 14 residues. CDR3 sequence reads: CASSLEGAGYEQYF. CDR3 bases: TGTGCCAGCAGCTTAGAGGGGGCAGGATACGAGCAGTACTTC.

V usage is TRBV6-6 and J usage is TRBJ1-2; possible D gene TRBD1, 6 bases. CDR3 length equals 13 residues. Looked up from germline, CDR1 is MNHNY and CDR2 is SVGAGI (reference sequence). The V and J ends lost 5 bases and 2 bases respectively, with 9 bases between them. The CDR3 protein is CASSPTGNYGYTF. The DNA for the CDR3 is TGTGCCAGCAGTCCTACAGGGAACTATGGCTACACCTTC.

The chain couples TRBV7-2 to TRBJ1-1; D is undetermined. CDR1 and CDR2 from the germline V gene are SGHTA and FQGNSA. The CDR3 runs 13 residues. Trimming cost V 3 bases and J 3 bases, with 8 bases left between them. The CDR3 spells CASSLREDTEAFF. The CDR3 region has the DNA TGTGCCAGCAGCTTGAGGGAGGACACTGAAGCTTTCTTT.

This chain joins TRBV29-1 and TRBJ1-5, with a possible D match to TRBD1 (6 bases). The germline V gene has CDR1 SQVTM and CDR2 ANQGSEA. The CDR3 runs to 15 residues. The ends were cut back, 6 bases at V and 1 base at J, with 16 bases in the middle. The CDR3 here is CSVVQGFGSNQPQHF. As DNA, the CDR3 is TGCAGCGTAGTACAGGGATTTGGGAGCAATCAGCCCCAGCATTTT.

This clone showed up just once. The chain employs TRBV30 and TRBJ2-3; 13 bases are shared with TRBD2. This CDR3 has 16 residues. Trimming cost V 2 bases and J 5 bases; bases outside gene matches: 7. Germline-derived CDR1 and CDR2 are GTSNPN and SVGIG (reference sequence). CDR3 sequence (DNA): TGTGCCTGGAGTCCGGGACTAGCGGGATTGAGAGATACGCAGTATTTT. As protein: CAWSPGLAGLRDTQYF.

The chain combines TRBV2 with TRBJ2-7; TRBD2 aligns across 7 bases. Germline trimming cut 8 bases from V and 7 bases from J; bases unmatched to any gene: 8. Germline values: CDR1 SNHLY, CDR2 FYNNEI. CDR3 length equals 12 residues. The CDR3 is CASGGGRGEQYF. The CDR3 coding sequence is TGTGCCAGCGGCGGGGGTCGGGGTGAGCAGTACTTC.

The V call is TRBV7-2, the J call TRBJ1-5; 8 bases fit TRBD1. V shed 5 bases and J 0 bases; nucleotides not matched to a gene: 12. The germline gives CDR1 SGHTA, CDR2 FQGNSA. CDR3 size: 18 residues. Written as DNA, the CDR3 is TGTGCCAGCAGCCCGGGGACAGGCTACCGGAATAGCAATCAGCCCCAGCATTTT. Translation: CASSPGTGYRNSNQPQHF.

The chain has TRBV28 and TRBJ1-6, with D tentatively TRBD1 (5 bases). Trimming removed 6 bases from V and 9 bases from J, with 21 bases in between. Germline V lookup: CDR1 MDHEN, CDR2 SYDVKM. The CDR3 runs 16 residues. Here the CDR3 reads CASSLLGGGETSPLHF. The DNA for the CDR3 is TGTGCCAGCAGCCTCCTGGGGGGAGGGGAGACTTCACCCCTCCACTTT.

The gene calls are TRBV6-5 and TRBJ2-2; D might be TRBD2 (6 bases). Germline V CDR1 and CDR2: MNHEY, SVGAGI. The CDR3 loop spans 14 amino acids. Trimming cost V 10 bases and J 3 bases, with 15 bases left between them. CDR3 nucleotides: TGTGCCACTCGCGGCGGGGCTTACACCGGGGAGCTGTTTTTT. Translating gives CATRGGAYTGELFF.

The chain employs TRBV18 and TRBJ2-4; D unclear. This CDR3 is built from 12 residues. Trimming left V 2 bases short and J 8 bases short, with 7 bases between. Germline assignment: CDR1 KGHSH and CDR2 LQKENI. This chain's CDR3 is CASSPEAHIQYF. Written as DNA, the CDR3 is TGTGCCAGCTCACCAGAAGCTCACATTCAGTACTTC. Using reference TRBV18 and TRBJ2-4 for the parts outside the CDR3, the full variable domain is NAGVMQNPRHLVRRRGQEARLRCSPMKGHSHVYWYRQLPEEGLKFMVYLQKENIIDESGMPKERFSAEFPKEGPSILRIQQVVRGDSAAYFCASSPEAHIQYFGAGTRLSVL.